Included here is one T cell receptor beta chain sequence, with context. The target of this receptor is not known. It has no much larger one-base neighbor in the sample; base qualities were not kept. Sequencing instrument: Illumina HiSeq 1500. Using fastp at Q25 and MiXCR, TCRdb reprocessed the public reads and kept productive beta chains. Rows matching on CDR3 protein sequence are summarized as one entry with the most common DNA and genes. The sample includes about 500,000 distinct CDR3 sequences, with around a third observed a single time. Roughly 15% of the sample is in the top ten clones. The label giving this sample's treatment or condition can be read as: in vitro stimulation with specific CMV peptide epitopes to enrich CMV-specific T cells. The entry originates in a study of T cell repertoires in cytomegalovirus infection (dated by TCRdb to 2018 to 2020). Concerning the study at large: Peptide stimulations targeted recently identified HLA-C-restricted CMV epitopes, whose presentation resists viral immunomodulation, together with well-studied HLA-B-restricted epitopes. The HLA type of each donor mattered for the analysis, because public TCR beta signatures pointed to carriage of CMV infection along with the matching HLA type. Results the study describes overall, beyond this receptor: Carriers of CMV infection plus the relevant HLA type were discriminated by the cumulative frequency of public TCR beta family members in the study cohort and in an independent roughly 400-donor cohort. The ex vivo response was dominated by HLA-C-restricted CMV-specific TCR beta clonotypes, which also provided the single most frequent clonotype in two of eight donors.

The germline V and J ends show losses of 5 bases and 3 bases respectively, and no gene match explains 10 bases of the junction. The CDR3 goes from the cysteine to the phenylalanine over 16 residues. The DNA shown is the 48-base CDR3, in frame from base 1. From the germline V gene (reference sequence), CDR1 is MNHEY and CDR2 is SMNVEV. The chain is assembled from TRBV27 and TRBJ1-1; TRBD1 fits 9 bases in the junction. The sequencing used cultured PBMCs, collected from culture after CMV antigen stimulation. The TCR originated in a human donor in good health (CMV status not recorded). Some clones in this sample may be carry-over from other donors' samples. The DNA sequence is TGTGCCAGCAGTGTCAGACAGGGGGGTGTGGACACTGAAGCTTTCTTT. Its protein is CASSVRQGGVDTEAFF.